This T cell receptor (beta chain) comes out of a study of cytomegalovirus exposure and HLA in healthy donors. For the study at large: Tens of millions of unique TCR sequences came from HLA-typed donors in an early release. Assignment to the Caucasian-associated ancestry cluster applied to around 82% of the approximately 360 genotyped donors.

PCR primers comprised 60 Vbeta and 13 Jbeta primers. The protocol was immunoSEQ multiplex PCR, while the TCRdb copy is restricted to in-frame clones and leaves out a portion. The data contain around 200,000 clones, approximately 82% of them seen just once; the ten biggest clones take up 9.5% to 13%. This CDR3 comprises 14 residues. Trimming removed 8 bases from V and 1 base from J, with 15 bases in between. Per the germline V gene, CDR1 is GTSNPN and CDR2 is SVGIG (reference sequence). The receptor's source is a woman aged 50 to 60 in good health and CMV-seropositive. The rearrangement joins TRBV30 to TRBJ2-1; a possible D gene is TRBD1 (5 bases). Sequencing was carried out using PBMCs. The chain's CDR3 is CAATEKTSYNEQFF. The CDR3 DNA reads TGTGCCGCGACAGAGAAGACATCCTACAATGAGCAGTTCTTC.